This TCR beta chain comes out of a study of blood T cell repertoires in COVID-19. Study context: Italy, Spain and the United States were the sources of the convalescent and acute COVID-19 samples. The cDNA or gDNA used as material had been derived from T cells, B-cell-depleted T cells, or PBMCs.

Original processing methods: Cell counts per sample came from amplifying reference gene primers. Profiling relied on immunoSEQ multiplex PCR, and the TCRdb table lists in-frame clones only, not all of them. The V and J calls and clone size are taken from that table; D and trimming were inferred from the DNA. The top ten hold roughly 32% of the sample, which has about 38,000 clones, about 88% seen once. V lost 3 bases, J lost 2 bases, and 10 bases stayed unmatched. The CDR3 is made up of 18 amino acids. The V gene's germline CDR1 is LNHDA and CDR2 SQIVND (reference sequence). Sequencing was carried out using peripheral blood. This clonotype was sampled from a man aged 70 or older with active COVID-19. V gene TRBV19 combines with J gene TRBJ2-6; 7 nucleotides agree with TRBD2. CDR3 bases: TGTGCCAGTAGTATCTCGGCGGGAGCCACCACTGGGGCCAACGTCCTGACTTTC. Its protein is CASSISAGATTGANVLTF.